The T cell receptor beta chain described here comes from a study of cytomegalovirus exposure and HLA in healthy donors (TCRdb year 2017). Context from the whole study: The approximately 710 repertoires of the first cohort and the 95 to 150 validation repertoires were produced on the same platform, according to a later analysis. To predict cytomegalovirus infection status, the study brought together high-throughput TCR immunosequencing, statistical association of individual TCRs with disease status, and machine learning. A separate validation cohort of about 110 different subjects was used in addition to the approximately 610-subject first cohort. The study aimed to test whether cataloging public T cell receptors could reveal signatures of past pathogen exposure.

CDR1 and CDR2, looked up from the germline V gene (reference sequence), are GTSNPN and SVGIG. Inclusive of the bounding cysteine and phenylalanine, the CDR3 is 15 residues long. The entry retains the CDR3 DNA only, 45 bases that are in frame from base 1. Compared with germline, V lacks 1 base and J lacks 6 bases; bases without a gene match: 8. Donors formed part of the validation cohort, which comprised over a hundred subjects and was distinct from the first cohort of 666 subjects. Preparation of the library involved the immunoSEQ multiplex PCR assay. Concerning the study's data processing: A statistical classification framework was built to diagnose cytomegalovirus status from the catalog of TCR beta chain sequences. Drawn from immuneACCESS, this table holds only the in-frame rearrangements with V and J called that TCRdb kept. Clones are partly lost; checked studies trace under half to an unresolved V gene and leave the rest unexplained. That table is the source of V, J and clone size, and D and trimming were worked out from the DNA. The table for this sample lists about 250,000 clones; roughly 87% of them were counted only once. More than 10% of the sample is in the top ten clones.

Overall study outcomes, separate from this receptor: Of the cluster scores, roughly 93% were above 0 in a later analysis, which found that TCRs clustered in the first cohort also tended to co-occur in the 95 to 150 validation repertoires. Across donors, most TCR sequences were observed very rarely, whereas some public TCRs were present in many individuals. The study listed 164 TCR beta chains as associated with cytomegalovirus. Cytomegalovirus status was reported to be diagnosed by the classifier with high specificity and sensitivity in both the original and validation cohorts. It was suggested by the authors that the approach could potentially be generalized to other disease states and immunological phenotypes. A few of the identified cytomegalovirus-associated TCR beta chains were confirmed in vitro to be specific for cytomegalovirus antigens. A later analysis had no HLA typing for the validation cohort, so co-occurrence there was scored across all 130 or so repertoires.

Concerning this clone itself: What antigen it recognizes has not been identified. The record has no base qualities; no much larger clone is one base away.

The rearranged segments are TRBV30 and TRBJ1-5; TRBD1 fits 8 bases in the junction. The receptor was isolated from a man between 18 and 35 years old in good health and CMV-seropositive. Sequencing was done on a sample of PBMCs. CDR3 sequence: CAWSEVTGGIQPQHF. The DNA sequence is as follows: TGTGCCTGGAGTGAGGTAACAGGGGGGATTCAGCCCCAGCATTTT.